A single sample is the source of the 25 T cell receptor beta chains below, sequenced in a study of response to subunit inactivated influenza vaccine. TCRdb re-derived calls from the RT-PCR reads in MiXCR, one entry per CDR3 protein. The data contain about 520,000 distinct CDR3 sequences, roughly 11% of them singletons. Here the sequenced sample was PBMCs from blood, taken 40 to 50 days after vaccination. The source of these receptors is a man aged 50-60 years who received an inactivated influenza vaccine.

The DNA for the CDR3 is TGCGCCAGCAGTGGGACAACGGGGACCTACGAGCAGTACTTC. This gives the protein CASSGTTGTYEQYF. The chain couples TRBV10-2 to TRBJ2-7; D may be TRBD1 or TRBD2 (5 bases each). V dropped 4 bases and J dropped 2 bases, with 12 bases sitting between them. The V gene's germline CDR1 is WSHSY and CDR2 SAAADI. This CDR3 region has 14 residues.

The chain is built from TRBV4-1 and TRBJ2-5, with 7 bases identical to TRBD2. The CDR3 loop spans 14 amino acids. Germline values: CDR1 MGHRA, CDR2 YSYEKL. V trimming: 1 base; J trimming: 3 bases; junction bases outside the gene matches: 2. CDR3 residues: CASSQVLAEETQYF. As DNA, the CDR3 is TGCGCCAGCAGCCAAGTTCTAGCGGAAGAGACCCAGTACTTC.

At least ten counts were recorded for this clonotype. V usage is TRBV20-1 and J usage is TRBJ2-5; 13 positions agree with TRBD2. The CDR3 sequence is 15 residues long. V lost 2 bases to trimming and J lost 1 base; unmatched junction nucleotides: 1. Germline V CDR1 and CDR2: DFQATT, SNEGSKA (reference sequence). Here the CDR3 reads CSARWTSGGQETQYF. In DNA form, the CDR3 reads TGCAGTGCTAGATGGACTAGCGGGGGCCAAGAGACCCAGTACTTC.

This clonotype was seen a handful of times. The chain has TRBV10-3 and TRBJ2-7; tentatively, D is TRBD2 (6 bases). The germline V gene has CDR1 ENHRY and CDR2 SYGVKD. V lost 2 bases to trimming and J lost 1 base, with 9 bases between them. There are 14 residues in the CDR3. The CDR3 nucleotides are TGTGCCATCAGTGAGCGCGGGGCTTCCTACGAGCAGTACTTC. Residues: CAISERGASYEQYF.

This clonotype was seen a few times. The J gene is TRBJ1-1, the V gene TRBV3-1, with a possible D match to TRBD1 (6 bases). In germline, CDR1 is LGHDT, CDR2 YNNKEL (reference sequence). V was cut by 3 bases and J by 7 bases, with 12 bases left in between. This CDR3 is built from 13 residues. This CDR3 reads CASSQVTGIEAFF. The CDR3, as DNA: TGTGCCAGCAGCCAGGTTACAGGGATTGAAGCTTTCTTT.

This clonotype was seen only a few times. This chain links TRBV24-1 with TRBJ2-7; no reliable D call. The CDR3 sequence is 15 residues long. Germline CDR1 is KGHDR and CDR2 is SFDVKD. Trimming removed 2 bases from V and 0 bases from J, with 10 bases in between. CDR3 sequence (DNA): TGTGCCACCAGTGATTCCGGGCCAAGCTCCTACGAGCAGTACTTC. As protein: CATSDSGPSSYEQYF.

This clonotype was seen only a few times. The DNA of the CDR3 is TGCAGCGTTAACGGTGTTACGAGCTCCTACGAGCAGTACTTC. This translates into CSVNGVTSSYEQYF. The genes are TRBV29-1 and TRBJ2-7; no clear D. Between the trimmed V and J ends, which lost 5 bases and 0 bases, there was a span of 14 bases. Germline CDR1 is SQVTM and CDR2 is ANQGSEA. The CDR3 covers 14 residues.

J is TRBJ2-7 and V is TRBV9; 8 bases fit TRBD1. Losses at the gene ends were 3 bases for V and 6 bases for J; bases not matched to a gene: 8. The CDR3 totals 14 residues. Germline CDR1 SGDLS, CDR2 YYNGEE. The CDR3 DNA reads TGTGCCAGCAGCGCCGCCCCGACAGGGGCCGAGCAGTACTTC. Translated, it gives CASSAAPTGAEQYF.

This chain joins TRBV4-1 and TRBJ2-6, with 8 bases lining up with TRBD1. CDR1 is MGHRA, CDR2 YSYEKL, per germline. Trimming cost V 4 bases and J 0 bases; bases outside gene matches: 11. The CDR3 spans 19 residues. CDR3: CASSLTGTGSYSGANVLTF. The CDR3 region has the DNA TGCGCCAGCAGCCTAACCGGGACAGGAAGCTACTCTGGGGCCAACGTCCTGACTTTC.

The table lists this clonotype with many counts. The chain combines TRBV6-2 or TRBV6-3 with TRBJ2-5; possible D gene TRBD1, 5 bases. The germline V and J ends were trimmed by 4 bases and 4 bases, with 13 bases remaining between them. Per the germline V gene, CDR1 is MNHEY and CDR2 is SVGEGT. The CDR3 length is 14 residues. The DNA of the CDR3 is TGTGCCAGCAGTTCCCAGGGTTTACGAGAGACCCAGTACTTC. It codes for CASSSQGLRETQYF.

The DNA for the CDR3 is TGTGCCAGCAGCGCTGTTTTTGACAGTCCCCCCTCTGGAAACACCATATATTTT. It yields the protein CASSAVFDSPPSGNTIYF. This chain links TRBV9 with TRBJ1-3; weak D call: TRBD1 (5 bases). V dropped 3 bases and J dropped 0 bases, with 19 bases sitting between them. The CDR3 has 18 amino acids. Germline CDR1 SGDLS, CDR2 YYNGEE.

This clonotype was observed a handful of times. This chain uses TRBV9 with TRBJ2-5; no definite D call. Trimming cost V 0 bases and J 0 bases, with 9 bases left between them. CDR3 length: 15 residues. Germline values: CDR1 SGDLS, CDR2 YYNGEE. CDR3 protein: CASSVEGSDQETQYF. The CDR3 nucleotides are TGTGCCAGCAGCGTAGAAGGCAGTGACCAAGAGACCCAGTACTTC.

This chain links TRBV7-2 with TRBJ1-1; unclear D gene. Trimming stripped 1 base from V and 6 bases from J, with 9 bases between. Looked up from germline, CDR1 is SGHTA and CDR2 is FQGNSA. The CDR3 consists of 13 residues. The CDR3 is CASSLGRGAEAFF. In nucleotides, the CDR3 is TGTGCCAGCAGCTTAGGGAGAGGTGCTGAAGCTTTCTTT. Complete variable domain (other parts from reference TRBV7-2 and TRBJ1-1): GAGVSQSPSNKVTEKGKDVELRCDPISGHTALYWYRQSLGQGLEFLIYFQGNSAPDKSGLPSDRFSAERTGGSVSTLTIQRTQQEDSAVYLCASSLGRGAEAFFGQGTRLTVV.

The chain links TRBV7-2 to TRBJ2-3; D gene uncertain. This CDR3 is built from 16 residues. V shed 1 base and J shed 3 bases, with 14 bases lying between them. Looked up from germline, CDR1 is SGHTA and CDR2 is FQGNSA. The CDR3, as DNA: TGTGCCAGCAGCTTAGACCAACTCCTCTCGACAGATACGCAGTATTTT. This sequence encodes CASSLDQLLSTDTQYF.

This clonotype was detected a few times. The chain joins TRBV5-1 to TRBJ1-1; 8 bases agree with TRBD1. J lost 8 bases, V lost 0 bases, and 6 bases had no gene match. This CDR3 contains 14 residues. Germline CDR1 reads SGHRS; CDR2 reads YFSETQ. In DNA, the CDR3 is TGCGCCAGCAGCTTGGGGGACAGGTCCCCGGAAGCTTTCTTT. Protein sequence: CASSLGDRSPEAFF.

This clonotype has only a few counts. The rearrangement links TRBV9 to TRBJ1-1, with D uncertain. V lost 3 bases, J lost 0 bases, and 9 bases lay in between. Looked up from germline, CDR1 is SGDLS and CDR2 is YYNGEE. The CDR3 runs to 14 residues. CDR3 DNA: TGTGCCAGCAGCGCAGGACTTATGAACACTGAAGCTTTCTTT. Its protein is CASSAGLMNTEAFF.

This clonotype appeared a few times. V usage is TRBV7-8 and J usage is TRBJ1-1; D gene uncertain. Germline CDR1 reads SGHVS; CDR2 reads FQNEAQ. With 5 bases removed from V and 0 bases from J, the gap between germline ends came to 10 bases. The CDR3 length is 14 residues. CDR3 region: CASSATQMNTEAFF. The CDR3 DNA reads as TGTGCCAGCAGCGCAACCCAAATGAACACTGAAGCTTTCTTT. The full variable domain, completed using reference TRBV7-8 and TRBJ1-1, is GAGVSQSPRYKVAKRGQDVALRCDPISGHVSLFWYQQALGQGPEFLTYFQNEAQLDKSGLPSDRFFAERPEGSVSTLKIQRTQQEDSAVYLCASSATQMNTEAFFGQGTRLTVV.

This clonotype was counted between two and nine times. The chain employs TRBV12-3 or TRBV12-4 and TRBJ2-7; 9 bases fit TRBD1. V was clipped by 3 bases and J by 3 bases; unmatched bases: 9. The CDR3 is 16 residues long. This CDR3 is CASSFGWTGDGYEQYF. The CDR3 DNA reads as TGTGCCAGCAGTTTCGGGTGGACAGGGGACGGCTACGAGCAGTACTTC.

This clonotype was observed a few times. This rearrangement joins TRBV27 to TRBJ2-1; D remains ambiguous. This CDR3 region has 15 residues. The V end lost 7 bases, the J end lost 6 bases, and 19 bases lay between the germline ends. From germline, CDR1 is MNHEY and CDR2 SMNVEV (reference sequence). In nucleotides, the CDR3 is TGTGCCAGCACAAAAACCCTGGGAACCTTCAATGAGCAGTTCTTC. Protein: CASTKTLGTFNEQFF.

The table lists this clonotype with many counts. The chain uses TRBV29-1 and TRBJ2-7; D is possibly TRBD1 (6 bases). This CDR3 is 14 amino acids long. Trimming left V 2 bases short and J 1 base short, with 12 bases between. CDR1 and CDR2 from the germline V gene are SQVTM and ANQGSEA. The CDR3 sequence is CSVESRRGSYEQYF. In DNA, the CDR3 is TGCAGCGTTGAATCTCGCAGGGGATCCTACGAGCAGTACTTC.

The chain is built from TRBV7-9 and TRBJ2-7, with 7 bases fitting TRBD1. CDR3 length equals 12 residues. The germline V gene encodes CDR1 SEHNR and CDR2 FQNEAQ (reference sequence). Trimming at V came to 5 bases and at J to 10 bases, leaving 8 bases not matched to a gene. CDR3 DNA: TGTGCCAGCAGCGTAATACAGGGGTTACAGTACTTC. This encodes CASSVIQGLQYF.

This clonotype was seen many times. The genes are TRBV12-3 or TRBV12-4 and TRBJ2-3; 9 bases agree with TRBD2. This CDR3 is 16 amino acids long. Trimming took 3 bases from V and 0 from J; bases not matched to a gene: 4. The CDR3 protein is CASSFWLAGSTDTQYF. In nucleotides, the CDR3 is TGTGCCAGCAGTTTCTGGCTAGCGGGGAGCACAGATACGCAGTATTTT.

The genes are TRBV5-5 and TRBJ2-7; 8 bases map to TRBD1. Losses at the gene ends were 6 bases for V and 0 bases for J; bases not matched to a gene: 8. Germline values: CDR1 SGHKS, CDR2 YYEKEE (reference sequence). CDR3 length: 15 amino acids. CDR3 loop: CASTGGQVSSYEQYF. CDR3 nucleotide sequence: TGTGCCAGCACCGGGGGACAGGTGAGCTCCTACGAGCAGTACTTC.

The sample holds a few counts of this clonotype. The CDR3 nucleotides read TGCGCCAGCAGCCAAGGGAGGGGGATGGACACTGAAGCTTTCTTT. Encoded protein: CASSQGRGMDTEAFF. The chain recombines TRBV4-1 with TRBJ1-1, with D possibly matching TRBD1 (6 bases). The CDR3 has 15 amino acids. CDR1 and CDR2 from the germline V gene are MGHRA and YSYEKL. The V end lost 1 base, the J end lost 3 bases, and 12 bases lay between the germline ends.

This chain's CDR3 is CASSLGGSRSTGELFF. CDR3 bases: TGCGCCAGCAGCTTGGGGGGGTCTCGCAGCACCGGGGAGCTGTTTTTT. The genes are TRBV5-1 and TRBJ2-2; D is tentatively TRBD1 or TRBD2 (5 bases each). Trimming removed 0 bases from V and 4 bases from J, with 13 bases in between. The CDR3 is made up of 16 amino acids. Germline assignment: CDR1 SGHRS and CDR2 YFSETQ.